Listed here is a single T cell receptor beta chain. Its antigen is still unknown. This PCR relied on a set of 60 Vbeta primers and 13 Jbeta primers. Clones were read by immunoSEQ multiplex PCR, and TCRdb kept only the in-frame ones, dropping some. In the table there are approximately 200,000 clones, roughly four fifths of which are singletons. This record comes from a study of cytomegalovirus exposure and HLA in healthy donors. General study results and limits: Data from an earlier analysis indicated that most TCR beta V segments were productive either about 90% or about 30% of the time. Later analysis demonstrated an association between a missense DCLRE1C variant and TCR beta V- and J-gene trimming. Presence/absence analyses treated sequencing depth as roughly uniform across donors. There were a few CMV-associated chains whose specificity for CMV antigens was confirmed in vitro.

The clonotype comes from a woman in her 50s in good health and CMV-seropositive. Sequencing was performed on PBMCs.

Here the CDR3 DNA reads TGTGCCAGCAGTTTTAGCGGGAGTAGGATCCAAGAGACCCAGTACTTC. Its protein product is CASSFSGSRIQETQYF. The chain has TRBV21-1 and TRBJ2-5; the D call TRBD2 from the table was never checked on the DNA. TRBV21-1 is listed as a pseudogene. CDR3 size: 16 residues.